Here is one T cell receptor (beta chain) with its context. Trimming removed 4 bases from V and 2 bases from J, with 23 bases in between. The CDR3 loop spans 18 amino acids. The V gene's germline CDR1 is MGHRA and CDR2 YSYEKL. Naive CD8 cells, CD45RO-negative and positively selected for CCR7, excluded terminally differentiated effector memory CD45RA+ cells. The protocol was immunoSEQ multiplex PCR, while the TCRdb copy is restricted to in-frame clones and leaves out a portion. This table has roughly 1,800,000 clones, around 96% appearing once. The data were obtained in a study of shared clonotypes between healthy human individuals. Looking at the study overall: CD8 memory received one plate per donor, CD8 naive two, CD4 memory three and CD4 naive three.

The gene calls are TRBV4-1 and TRBJ1-2; possible D gene TRBD1, 6 bases. The TCR originated in a young man in good health. Sequencing was done on a sample of naive CD8+ T cells sorted from blood. This chain's CDR3 is CASSPSPPDRFLNYGYTF. The CDR3 DNA sequence: TGCGCCAGCAGCCCATCCCCCCCCGACAGGTTTTTAAACTATGGCTACACCTTC.